Listed below are T cell receptor beta chains from one sample, sequenced in a study of T cell changes during pregnancy in multiple sclerosis. Using immunoSEQ multiplex PCR, the repertoire was profiled, and TCRdb retains in-frame clones only, with some absent. In the table there are approximately 70,000 clones, about 93% of which are singletons. The sample here was peripheral blood, taken in the first trimester of pregnancy. The receptors here all came from a female donor in good health, enrolled as a control in a pregnancy study. The CDR3 runs from the conserved cysteine through the conserved F or W. D genes are given only for firm matches. Only some rows state a clone size, as once, few, many or a class for expanded clones.

j_gene	abundance	d_gene	v_gene	CDR3aa	CDR3nt
TRBJ2-7	.	.	TRBV30	CAWSVSGAKSYEQYF	TGTGCCTGGAGTGTATCAGGGGCAAAATCCTACGAGCAGTACTTC
TRBJ1-1	.	TRBD1	TRBV2	CASTTRQGANTEAFF	TGTGCCAGTACTACTCGACAGGGGGCGAACACTGAAGCTTTCTTT
TRBJ2-3	.	.	TRBV4-1	CASSPRGAESSTQYF	TGCGCCAGCAGCCCCCGGGGGGCCGAATCAAGTACGCAGTATTTT
TRBJ2-3	.	.	TRBV4-2	CASSQDAETTDTQYF	TGTGCCAGCAGCCAAGATGCGGAAACCACAGATACGCAGTATTTT
TRBJ1-3	.	.	TRBV5-6	CASSLDSSGNTIYF	TGTGCCAGCAGCTTGGACAGCTCTGGAAACACCATATATTTT
TRBJ2-7	.	.	TRBV5-6	CASSLVGSVSYEQYF	TGTGCCAGCAGCTTGGTAGGTAGCGTCTCCTACGAGCAGTACTTC
TRBJ2-7	.	TRBD1	TRBV7-9	CASGTGQGKSYEQYF	TGTGCCAGCGGGACTGGACAGGGGAAGTCCTACGAGCAGTACTTC
TRBJ2-7	.	TRBD2	TRBV5-1	CASSPGTAGGPLYEQYF	TGCGCCAGCAGCCCGGGAACGGCGGGAGGGCCTTTATACGAGCAGTACTTC
TRBJ2-1	.	.	TRBV11-3	CASSLGGLEYNEQFF	TGTGCCAGCAGCTTAGGGGGGCTTGAGTACAATGAGCAGTTCTTC
TRBJ1-5	once	.	TRBV28	CASSLAQLNQPQHF	TGTGCCAGCAGTTTAGCACAGCTCAATCAGCCCCAGCATTTT
TRBJ2-7	.	.	TRBV20-1	CSARRVYEQYF	TGCAGTGCAAGGCGGGTCTACGAGCAGTACTTC
TRBJ2-5	.	.	TRBV29-1	CSAGPGLPTETQYF	TGCAGCGCGGGGCCGGGACTCCCGACTGAGACCCAGTACTTC
TRBJ2-7	.	TRBD2	TRBV25-1	CASSESKPGLAGAAEQYF	TGTGCCAGCAGTGAGTCAAAACCCGGACTAGCGGGAGCCGCCGAGCAGTACTTC
TRBJ2-1	.	TRBD2	TRBV7-2	CASSLAGLAGDEQFF	TGTGCCAGCAGCTTAGCCGGTCTAGCGGGAGATGAGCAGTTCTTC
TRBJ2-3	.	TRBD2	TRBV27	CASSLSPPVGGEGDTQYF	TGTGCCAGCAGTTTATCTCCCCCCGTGGGAGGGGAGGGAGATACGCAGTATTTT
TRBJ1-2	.	.	TRBV9	CASGLMERESDYGYTF	TGTGCCAGCGGTTTGATGGAGAGGGAGTCGGACTATGGCTACACCTTC